This T cell receptor (beta chain) was obtained from a study of tumor-infiltrating lymphocytes in oesophageal squamous cell carcinoma. Germline CDR1 reads SGHTA; CDR2 reads FQGTGA. The CDR3 comprises 16 residues, both ends counted. Note on this clonotype: Because it lacks the conserved phenylalanine or tryptophan at the end, this CDR3 is likely a read error. The limits of the CDR3 on the DNA are not certain, so only TCRdb's listed CDR3 is given.

TCRdb itself ran the PCR reads through MiXCR, one entry per CDR3 protein. The table records 23,000 or so distinct CDR3 sequences, more than 30% of them present only once. The receptor was isolated from a male donor with esophageal squamous cell carcinoma. The rearrangement uses TRBV7-3 and TRBJ1-1; TRBD1 reflects the table's D call only, with no check against the DNA. Sequencing input: esophageal tumor tissue. CDR3 in amino acids: CASSLGTEIHPSTSAQ.